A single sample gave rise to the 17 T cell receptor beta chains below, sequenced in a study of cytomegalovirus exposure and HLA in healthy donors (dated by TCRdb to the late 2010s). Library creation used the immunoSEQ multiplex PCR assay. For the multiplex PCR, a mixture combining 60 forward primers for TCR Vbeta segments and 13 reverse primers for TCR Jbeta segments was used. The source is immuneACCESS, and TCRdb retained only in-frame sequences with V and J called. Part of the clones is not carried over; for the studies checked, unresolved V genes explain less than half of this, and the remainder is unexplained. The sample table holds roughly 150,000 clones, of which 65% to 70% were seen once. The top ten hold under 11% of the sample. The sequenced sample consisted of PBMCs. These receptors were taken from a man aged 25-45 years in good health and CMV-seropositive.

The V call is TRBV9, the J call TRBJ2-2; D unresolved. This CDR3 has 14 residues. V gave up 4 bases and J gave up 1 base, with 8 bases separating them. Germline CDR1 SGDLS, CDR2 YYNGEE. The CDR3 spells CASSPHLNTGELFF. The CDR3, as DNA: TGTGCCAGCAGCCCTCACTTGAACACCGGGGAGCTGTTTTTT. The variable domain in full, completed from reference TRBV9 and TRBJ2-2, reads DSGVTQTPKHLITATGQRVTLRCSPRSGDLSVYWYQQSLDQGLQFLIQYYNGEERAKGNILERFSAQQFPDLHSELNLSSLELGDSALYFCASSPHLNTGELFFGEGSRLTVL.

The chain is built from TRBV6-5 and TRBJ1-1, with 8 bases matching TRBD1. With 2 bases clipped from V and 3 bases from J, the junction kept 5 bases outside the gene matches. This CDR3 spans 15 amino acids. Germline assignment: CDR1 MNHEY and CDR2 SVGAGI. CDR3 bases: TGTGCCAGCAGTTACATAAGGGACAGGCACACTGAAGCTTTCTTT. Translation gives CASSYIRDRHTEAFF.

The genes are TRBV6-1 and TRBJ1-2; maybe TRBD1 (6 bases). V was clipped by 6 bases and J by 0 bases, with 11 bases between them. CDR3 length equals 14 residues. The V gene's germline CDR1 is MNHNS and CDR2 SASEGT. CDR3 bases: TGTGCCAGCAGGAAGGACAGTCCTAACTATGGCTACACCTTC. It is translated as CASRKDSPNYGYTF.

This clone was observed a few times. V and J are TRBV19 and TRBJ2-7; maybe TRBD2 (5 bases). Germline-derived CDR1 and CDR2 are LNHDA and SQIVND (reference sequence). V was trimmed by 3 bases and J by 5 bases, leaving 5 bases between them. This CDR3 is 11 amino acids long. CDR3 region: CASSISDEQYF. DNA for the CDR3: TGTGCCAGTAGTATTAGCGACGAGCAGTACTTC.

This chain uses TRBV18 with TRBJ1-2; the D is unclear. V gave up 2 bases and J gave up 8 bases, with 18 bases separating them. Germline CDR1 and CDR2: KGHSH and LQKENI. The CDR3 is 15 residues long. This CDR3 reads CASSPGSAHDQGYTF. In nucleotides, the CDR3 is TGTGCCAGCTCACCAGGAAGCGCCCACGACCAAGGCTACACCTTC.

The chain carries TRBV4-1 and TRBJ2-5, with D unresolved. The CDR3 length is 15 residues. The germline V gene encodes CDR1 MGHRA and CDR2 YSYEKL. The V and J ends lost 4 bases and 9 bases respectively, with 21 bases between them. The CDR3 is CASSPPDPMGSAQYF. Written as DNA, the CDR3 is TGCGCCAGCAGCCCCCCTGACCCCATGGGCTCGGCCCAGTACTTC.

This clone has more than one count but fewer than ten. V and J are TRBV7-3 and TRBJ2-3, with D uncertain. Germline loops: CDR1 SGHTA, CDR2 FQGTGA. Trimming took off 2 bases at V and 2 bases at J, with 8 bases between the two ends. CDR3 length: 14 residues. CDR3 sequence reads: CASSLAHFTDTQYF. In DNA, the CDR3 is TGTGCCAGCAGCTTAGCGCATTTCACAGATACGCAGTATTTT.

The CDR3 DNA is TGTGCCAGCAGTGACTCGAGTCAGGGCACAGATACGCAGTATTTT. Translating it yields CASSDSSQGTDTQYF. The chain has TRBV6-4 and TRBJ2-3; D is unclear. With 0 bases removed from V and 1 base from J, the gap between germline ends came to 8 bases. The CDR3 is 15 amino acids. Germline-derived CDR1 and CDR2 are MRHNA and SNTAGT.

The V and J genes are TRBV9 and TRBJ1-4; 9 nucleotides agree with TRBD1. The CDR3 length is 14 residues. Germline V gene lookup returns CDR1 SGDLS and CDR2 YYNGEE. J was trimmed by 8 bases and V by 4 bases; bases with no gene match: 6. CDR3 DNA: TGTGCCAGCAGCATGGGGGACAGGGAAGAAAAACTGTTTTTT. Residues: CASSMGDREEKLFF.

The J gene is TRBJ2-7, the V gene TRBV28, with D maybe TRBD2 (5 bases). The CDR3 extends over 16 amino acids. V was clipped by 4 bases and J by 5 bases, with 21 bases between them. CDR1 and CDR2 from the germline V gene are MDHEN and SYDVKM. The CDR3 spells CASSSDYGPGNNEQYF. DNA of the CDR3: TGTGCCAGCAGTTCCGACTACGGACCGGGAAATAACGAGCAGTACTTC. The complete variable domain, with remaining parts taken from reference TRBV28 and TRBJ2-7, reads DVKVTQSSRYLVKRTGEKVFLECVQDMDHENMFWYRQDPGLGLRLIYFSYDVKMKEKGDIPEGYSVSREKKERFSLILESASTNQTSMYLCASSSDYGPGNNEQYFGPGTRLTVT.

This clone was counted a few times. The CDR3 here is CASRPVDEKLFF. CDR3 sequence (DNA): TGTGCCAGCAGGCCAGTTGATGAAAAACTGTTTTTT. The chain is built from TRBV2 and TRBJ1-4; D call uncertain. CDR1 is SNHLY and CDR2 is FYNNEI in the germline V gene. The CDR3 spans 12 residues. V was clipped by 6 bases and J by 6 bases, with 8 bases between them.

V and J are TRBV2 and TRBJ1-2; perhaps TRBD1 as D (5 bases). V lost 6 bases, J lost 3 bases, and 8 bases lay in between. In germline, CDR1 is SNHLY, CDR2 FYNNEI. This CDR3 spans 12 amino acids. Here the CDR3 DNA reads TGTGCCAGCAGCGGGACTGACTATGGCTACACCTTC. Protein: CASSGTDYGYTF.

The CDR3 DNA is TGCGCCAGCAGCCAAATTTTCCGACAGGACAAGGGGCTATCCTACGAGCAGTACTTC. Translation gives CASSQIFRQDKGLSYEQYF. The V and J genes are TRBV4-1 and TRBJ2-7, with D possibly being TRBD1 (6 bases). The ends were cut back, 2 bases at V and 1 base at J, with 24 bases in the middle. Per germline, CDR1 MGHRA and CDR2 YSYEKL. The CDR3 spans 19 residues.

The CDR3 DNA reads as TGCGCCAGCAGCTTGGCCAAGAAGTTGACTAGCGGGTACTATGAGACCCAGTACTTC. Translated, it gives CASSLAKKLTSGYYETQYF. This sequence joins TRBV5-1 and TRBJ2-5, with 10 bases identical to TRBD2. V lost 0 bases, J lost 5 bases, and 16 bases stayed unmatched. Per the germline V gene, CDR1 is SGHRS and CDR2 is YFSETQ. The length of the CDR3 is 19 residues.

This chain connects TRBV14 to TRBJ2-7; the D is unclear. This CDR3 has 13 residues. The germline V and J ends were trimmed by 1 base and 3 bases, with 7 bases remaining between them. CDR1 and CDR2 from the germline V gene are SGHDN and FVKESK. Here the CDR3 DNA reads TGTGCCAGCAGCCAAGGACTTAGCTACGAGCAGTACTTC. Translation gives CASSQGLSYEQYF.

The CDR3 loop reads CASSSQGFTDTQYF. CDR3 sequence (DNA): TGTGCCAGCAGTTCTCAGGGATTCACAGATACGCAGTATTTT. The rearrangement links TRBV11-2 to TRBJ2-3; D is perhaps TRBD1 (5 bases). The CDR3 spans 14 residues. Germline CDR1 and CDR2: SGHAT and FQNNGV. V lost 6 bases and J 2 bases, leaving 12 bases between the germline ends.

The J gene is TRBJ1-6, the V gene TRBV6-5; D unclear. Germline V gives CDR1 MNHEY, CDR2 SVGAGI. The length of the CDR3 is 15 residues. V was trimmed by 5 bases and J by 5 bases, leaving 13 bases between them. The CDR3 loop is CASSQERVNNSPLHF. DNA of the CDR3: TGTGCCAGCAGTCAGGAGAGGGTTAATAATTCACCCCTCCACTTT.